This T cell receptor (beta chain) is from a study of technical replicates of blood from a few donors. V dropped 5 bases and J dropped 2; count of bases not matched to a gene: 17. Germline CDR1 reads SGHAT; CDR2 reads FQNNGV. The CDR3 is 19 amino acids. Generated by immunoSEQ multiplex PCR, the TCRdb table keeps only in-frame clones and is missing some. The sample has tens of thousands of clones, 96% seen once. The specimen was T cells isolated from PBMCs. The receptor's source is a human donor in good health. V and J are TRBV11-2 and TRBJ2-1, with 8 bases fitting TRBD2. The CDR3 DNA is TGTGCCAGCAGCCCTCGACCCCGGGGGGGGCTAGCCCCCTACAATGAGCAGTTCTTC. Translated, it gives CASSPRPRGGLAPYNEQFF.